The rows below give T cell receptor beta chains drawn from one sample of a study of blood T cell repertoires in COVID-19. Profiling relied on immunoSEQ multiplex PCR, and the TCRdb table lists in-frame clones only, not all of them. This sample has some 45,000 clones; 65% to 85% occur once, and the top ten carry approximately 8%. The sequencing input was peripheral blood. Receptor source: a man older than 75 in a cohort sampled during active COVID-19. Each CDR3 is given with its conserved first and last residue. A D gene is named only where the DNA matches it firmly. Clone size is stated in some rows and not others, as once, few, many or a class when expanded.

V gene,D gene,J gene,clone size,CDR3 protein,CDR3 DNA
TRBV6-6,TRBD1,TRBJ1-2,.,CASTRGLGTTNYGYTF,TGTGCCAGCACTAGGGGGCTAGGGACCACCAACTATGGCTACACCTTC
TRBV9,.,TRBJ2-3,.,CASSVAVFTDTQYF,TGTGCCAGCAGCGTAGCTGTCTTCACAGATACGCAGTATTTT
TRBV5-4,TRBD1,TRBJ1-3,once,CASSHGQGTGNTIYF,TGTGCCAGCAGCCACGGACAGGGGACTGGAAACACCATATATTTT
TRBV28,.,TRBJ2-6,.,CASSSSGAGANVLTF,TGTGCCAGCAGTTCATCAGGGGCCGGGGCCAACGTCCTGACTTTC
TRBV5-4,TRBD1,TRBJ1-2,.,CASSSGQGAAYGYTF,TGTGCCAGCAGCTCGGGACAGGGGGCCGCCTATGGCTACACCTTC
TRBV4-1,.,TRBJ1-4,.,CASSQERQTWLEKLFF,TGCGCCAGCAGCCAAGAGAGACAGACTTGGCTGGAAAAACTGTTTTTT
TRBV10-1,.,TRBJ2-2,.,CASSGQQTGELFF,TGCGCCAGCAGTGGACAGCAGACCGGGGAGCTGTTTTTT
TRBV18,TRBD1,TRBJ1-1,few,CASSLRDRGLTNTEAFF,TGTGCCAGCTCATTAAGGGACAGGGGCCTAACGAACACTGAAGCTTTCTTT
TRBV7-9,.,TRBJ2-2,.,CASNPRDSLTGELFF,TGTGCCAGCAACCCCCGGGACTCCCTAACCGGGGAGCTGTTTTTT
TRBV7-3,TRBD2,TRBJ2-1,once,CASSPGLASYNEQFF,TGTGCCAGCAGCCCTGGACTAGCATCCTACAATGAGCAGTTCTTC
TRBV28,.,TRBJ2-1,.,CASFGRGSNEQFF,TGTGCCAGCTTTGGGCGGGGAAGCAATGAGCAGTTCTTC
TRBV27,TRBD2,TRBJ2-1,.,CASSLWVGGRAGEQFF,TGTGCCAGCAGTTTATGGGTCGGCGGGAGGGCCGGTGAGCAGTTCTTC
TRBV19,.,TRBJ1-2,.,CASSIQGAYGYTF,TGTGCCAGTAGTATTCAGGGTGCCTATGGCTACACCTTC
TRBV11-2,.,TRBJ2-2,once,CASSQNTGELFF,TGTGCCAGCAGCCAAAACACCGGGGAGCTGTTTTTT
TRBV6-2/TRBV6-3,.,TRBJ2-3,.,CASSLGGSTDTQYF,TGTGCCAGCAGTCTCGGGGGTAGCACAGATACGCAGTATTTT
TRBV28,TRBD1,TRBJ1-4,few,CASSKNRGLTEKLFF,TGTGCCAGCAGTAAAAACAGGGGGCTCACCGAAAAACTGTTTTTT
TRBV7-8,.,TRBJ1-6,few,CASSPRQVLRGSPLHF,TGTGCCAGCAGCCCGCGACAGGTTTTACGCGGTTCACCCCTCCACTTT
TRBV5-1,TRBD1,TRBJ1-6,.,CASSLGLTGGVSPLHF,TGCGCCAGCAGCTTGGGGCTGACAGGGGGCGTCTCACCCCTCCACTTT
TRBV27,.,TRBJ2-7,.,CASSQAQGNSYQQYF,TGTGCCAGCAGCCAGGCCCAGGGAAATAGTTACCAGCAGTACTTC
TRBV7-2,TRBD2,TRBJ2-7,.,CASSPRLAQNYEQYF,TGTGCCAGCAGCCCACGACTAGCGCAAAACTACGAGCAGTACTTC
TRBV7-8,TRBD2,TRBJ2-2,.,CASSLGTSGYTGELFF,TGTGCCAGCAGCCTCGGGACTAGCGGTTACACCGGGGAGCTGTTTTTT
TRBV9,TRBD2,TRBJ2-1,.,CASSPWLAGGSNEQFF,TGTGCCAGCAGCCCTTGGCTAGCGGGAGGTTCCAATGAGCAGTTCTTC
TRBV25-1,.,TRBJ1-1,.,CASSETGYMNTEAFF,TGTGCCAGCAGTGAAACGGGATACATGAACACTGAAGCTTTCTTT
TRBV7-2,TRBD1,TRBJ2-7,few,CASSARPGQGSYEQYF,TGTGCCAGCAGCGCGCGGCCGGGACAGGGGTCCTACGAGCAGTACTTC
TRBV2,.,TRBJ2-7,.,CASSRAGTPSYEQYF,TGTGCCAGCAGCCGAGCCGGGACACCATCCTACGAGCAGTACTTC
TRBV4-3,.,TRBJ2-7,many,CASSQENEVGEQYF,TGCGCCAGCAGCCAAGAGAATGAGGTTGGGGAGCAGTACTTC
TRBV7-2,.,TRBJ2-2,.,CASSLRTPGTNTGELFF,TGTGCCAGCAGCTTAAGAACCCCAGGGACGAACACCGGGGAGCTGTTTTTT
TRBV11-2,.,TRBJ1-1,.,CASSLVVNTEAFF,TGTGCCAGCAGCTTAGTAGTGAACACTGAAGCTTTCTTT
TRBV19,.,TRBJ1-4,.,CASSMAENEKLFF,TGTGCCAGTAGTATGGCAGAAAATGAAAAACTGTTTTTT
TRBV7-3,.,TRBJ2-2,few,CASSPPGNTGELFF,TGTGCCAGCAGCCCCCCGGGGAACACCGGGGAGCTGTTTTTT
TRBV29-1,TRBD1,TRBJ1-1,.,CSVSAGQGTEAFF,TGCAGCGTCTCCGCGGGACAGGGAACTGAAGCTTTCTTT
TRBV4-3,TRBD1,TRBJ2-7,once,CASSQDGQGYEQYF,TGCGCCAGCAGCCAAGATGGACAGGGTTACGAGCAGTACTTC
TRBV18,.,TRBJ1-1,.,CASALATSNTEAFF,TGTGCCAGCGCCCTAGCCACTTCGAACACTGAAGCTTTCTTT
TRBV19,.,TRBJ2-7,few,CASSISTVGYEQYF,TGTGCCAGTAGTATATCGACAGTGGGCTACGAGCAGTACTTC
TRBV19,.,TRBJ2-7,.,CASSQRGYEQYF,TGTGCCAGTAGCCAGAGAGGCTACGAGCAGTACTTC
TRBV5-1,.,TRBJ2-5,.,CASSLNSDQETQYF,TGCGCCAGCAGCTTGAACTCCGACCAAGAGACCCAGTACTTC
TRBV7-8,TRBD2,TRBJ2-2,.,CASSLVPGGATGELFF,TGTGCCAGCAGCTTAGTTCCGGGAGGTGCCACCGGGGAGCTGTTTTTT
TRBV7-2,.,TRBJ2-6,.,CASTRGSGANVLTF,TGTGCCAGCACTCGGGGATCAGGGGCCAACGTCCTGACTTTC
TRBV7-3,TRBD1,TRBJ1-3,.,CASSLSGQGAGNTIYF,TGTGCCAGCAGCTTAAGTGGGCAGGGGGCTGGAAACACCATATATTTT
TRBV5-1,TRBD1,TRBJ2-7,once,CASSLEGQTYEQYF,TGCGCCAGCAGCTTGGAGGGACAGACCTACGAGCAGTACTTC
TRBV19,.,TRBJ2-1,.,CASSIIRLSIPHNEQFF,TGTGCCAGTAGTATTATCCGCTTGAGTATCCCCCACAATGAGCAGTTCTTC
TRBV7-9,.,TRBJ2-3,.,CASSLLIRADTQYF,TGTGCCAGCAGCCTACTTATCCGGGCAGATACGCAGTATTTT
TRBV10-3,TRBD1,TRBJ1-2,.,CAISGGQSLNYGYTF,TGTGCCATCAGTGGGGGACAGAGCCTTAACTATGGCTACACCTTC
TRBV6-5,.,TRBJ2-7,.,CASTPLGKGVNEQYF,TGTGCCAGCACCCCACTTGGTAAGGGGGTCAACGAGCAGTACTTC
TRBV10-3,TRBD2,TRBJ2-3,.,CAIVAGASTDTQYF,TGTGCCATCGTAGCGGGAGCCAGCACAGATACGCAGTATTTT
TRBV4-1,TRBD1,TRBJ1-6,.,CASSRDGTGFSPLHF,TGCGCCAGCAGCCGGGATGGGACAGGGTTTTCACCCCTCCACTTT
TRBV5-6,TRBD1,TRBJ1-5,.,CASSRQGNNQPQHF,TGTGCCAGCAGCCGACAGGGAAACAATCAGCCCCAGCATTTT
TRBV6-5,.,TRBJ1-2,.,CASSTTGGWDGYTF,TGTGCCAGCAGTACTACGGGGGGGTGGGATGGCTACACCTTC
TRBV2,.,TRBJ1-2,few,CASGPGEGGYTF,TGTGCCAGCGGACCGGGGGAAGGTGGTTACACCTTC
TRBV5-1,.,TRBJ2-3,once,CASGRTTLDTQYF,TGCGCCAGCGGCCGGACTACCCTAGATACGCAGTATTTT
TRBV5-4,.,TRBJ1-2,.,CASSSRTQNYGYTF,TGTGCCAGCAGCTCAAGGACTCAGAACTATGGCTACACCTTC
TRBV6-5,.,TRBJ1-6,.,CACRRQMNYNSPLHF,TGTGCCTGCAGGAGACAAATGAACTATAATTCACCCCTCCACTTT
TRBV28,.,TRBJ2-7,.,CASSFWTNSYEQYF,TGTGCCAGCAGTTTTTGGACAAACTCCTACGAGCAGTACTTC